The 10 T cell receptor beta chains reported below all come from one sample, sequenced in a study of early T cells in non-severe SARS-CoV-2 infection. TCRdb redid the calling of the 5' RACE reads with MiXCR, one entry per CDR3 protein. The table lists tens of thousands of distinct CDR3 sequences, roughly 18% of them singletons, with roughly 8.2% in the top ten. Sequenced here: whole blood, sampled at baseline. The receptors come from an adult who was a healthcare worker with PCR-confirmed SARS-CoV-2 infection or an uninfected control (not recorded which).

The genes are TRBV11-2 and TRBJ1-1; D call uncertain. CDR1 is SGHAT and CDR2 is FQNNGV in the germline V gene. The CDR3 length is 14 residues. Trimming cost V 1 base and J 3 bases, with 9 bases left between them. DNA for the CDR3: TGTGCCAGCAGCTTAGGGCGGGATTACACTGAAGCTTTCTTT. Translated: CASSLGRDYTEAFF.

The chain uses TRBV6-2 or TRBV6-3 and TRBJ2-7; TRBD2 aligns across 13 bases. Per the germline V gene, CDR1 is MNHEY and CDR2 is SVGEGT. Trimming removed 6 bases from V and 2 bases from J; junction bases left unmatched: 7. The CDR3 contains 16 residues. CDR3 loop: CASSRLAGGQTYEQYF. Here the CDR3 DNA reads TGTGCCAGCAGCCGACTAGCGGGGGGTCAGACCTACGAGCAGTACTTC.

The chain combines TRBV7-9 with TRBJ1-4; perhaps TRBD1 as D (6 bases). Germline lookup yields CDR1 SEHNR and CDR2 FQNEAQ (reference sequence). V gave up 5 bases and J gave up 4 bases, with 14 bases separating them. The CDR3 is 15 residues long. CDR3 residues: CASSPLDSLNEKLFF. DNA for the CDR3: TGTGCCAGCAGCCCCTTGGACAGCCTTAATGAAAAACTGTTTTTT.

This clonotype was observed many times. The rearrangement joins TRBV7-8 to TRBJ2-2; no clear D gene. The CDR3 sequence is 14 residues long. Germline values: CDR1 SGHVS, CDR2 FQNEAQ. V lost 2 bases and J 1 base, leaving 5 bases between the germline ends. CDR3 DNA: TGTGCCAGCAGCTTATCAGGGAACACCGGGGAGCTGTTTTTT. Its protein is CASSLSGNTGELFF.

This clonotype was counted a few times. The chain carries TRBV28 and TRBJ1-5; 7 bases agree with TRBD1. Germline assignment: CDR1 MDHEN and CDR2 SYDVKM. The CDR3 extends over 14 amino acids. V lost 8 bases, J lost 2 bases, and 6 bases stayed unmatched. The chain's CDR3 is CASLGGVGNQPQHF. The CDR3 DNA is TGTGCCAGCTTAGGGGGCGTCGGCAATCAGCCCCAGCATTTT.

The rearrangement joins TRBV4-2 to TRBJ2-5, with D perhaps TRBD2 (6 bases). The CDR3 spans 16 residues. Germline CDR1 LGHNA, CDR2 YNFKEQ. Trimming stripped 0 bases from V and 0 bases from J, with 11 bases between. This chain's CDR3 is CASSQDRGGDQETQYF. CDR3 nucleotide sequence: TGTGCCAGCAGCCAAGATAGGGGCGGGGACCAAGAGACCCAGTACTTC.

The sample holds a few counts of this clonotype. This sequence joins TRBV2 and TRBJ2-3; a weak D match, TRBD1 (6 bases). This CDR3 contains 15 residues. The germline gives CDR1 SNHLY, CDR2 FYNNEI. The V and J ends lost 7 bases and 4 bases respectively, with 18 bases between them. For the CDR3, the DNA is TGTGCCAGCAATGGGAACAGGGCTAGAGCAGATACGCAGTATTTT. Its protein is CASNGNRARADTQYF.

This clonotype has more than one count but fewer than ten. The chain couples TRBV7-2 to TRBJ2-3; TRBD1 aligns across 12 bases. V gave up 3 bases and J gave up 3 bases; unmatched junction bases: 7. The CDR3 has 17 amino acids. Germline V gene data show CDR1 as SGHTA and CDR2 as FQGNSA. The CDR3 DNA sequence: TGTGCCAGCAGCTTTGGTATGGGACAGGGGGCGACAGATACGCAGTATTTT. The encoded protein is CASSFGMGQGATDTQYF.

This clonotype was seen a few times. This sequence joins TRBV7-9 and TRBJ1-1; no firm D call. Trimming took 1 base from V and 3 from J, leaving 6 bases between them. This CDR3 is 13 amino acids long. Germline-derived CDR1 and CDR2 are SEHNR and FQNEAQ (reference sequence). The CDR3 DNA reads TGTGCCAGCAGCTTAGTTCCGGACACTGAAGCTTTCTTT. Translating gives CASSLVPDTEAFF.

The CDR3 bases are TGTGCCAGCAGCCCCGGGACAGCCTACAATGAGCAGTTCTTC. This codes for CASSPGTAYNEQFF. The V and J genes are TRBV11-2 and TRBJ2-1, with TRBD1 matching 7 bases. The CDR3 sequence is 14 residues long. V lost 5 bases, J lost 2 bases, and 3 bases stayed unmatched. Germline CDR1 reads SGHAT; CDR2 reads FQNNGV.